Listed below are T cell receptor beta chains from one sample, sequenced in a study of shared clonotypes between healthy human individuals. Data came from immunoSEQ multiplex PCR; TCRdb stores just in-frame clones and leaves some out. Seen here are approximately 99,000 clones, roughly 70% observed once, and the top ten hold approximately 25%. Sequencing used memory CD8+ T cells sorted from blood. These receptors all stem from a woman aged 30 to 39 in good health. The CDR3 runs from the conserved cysteine through the conserved F or W. D genes are given only for firm matches. Not all rows give a size; the values are once, few, many and, for expanded clones, a class.

size	V	length	J	D	DNA	CDR3
few	TRBV29-1	13	TRBJ1-2	TRBD1	TGCAGCGTCTACTTCGGACAGGGCAAGGGCTACACCTTC	CSVYFGQGKGYTF
NA	TRBV27	15	TRBJ2-7	NA	TGTGCCAGCAGTATACTTCCAGGGTTCTCCTACGAGCAGTACTTC	CASSILPGFSYEQYF
NA	TRBV30	14	TRBJ2-7	TRBD2	TGTGCCTGGAGTCAGCGGGAGGGCTTCTACGAGCAGTACTTC	CAWSQREGFYEQYF
NA	TRBV27	14	TRBJ2-7	TRBD1	TGTGCCAGCCCTACCAGAGACAGGGTATGCGAGCAGTACTTC	CASPTRDRVCEQYF
NA	TRBV19	17	TRBJ2-1	TRBD2	TGTGCCAGTAGTATCTGGGTGGCTAGCGGTGACGATGGTGAGCAGTTCTTC	CASSIWVASGDDGEQFF
NA	TRBV14	15	TRBJ1-1	TRBD1	TGTGCCAGCAGCCTGGTAGGGACAGGGGCCACTGAAGCTTTCTTT	CASSLVGTGATEAFF
once	TRBV7-9	16	TRBJ2-7	TRBD1	TGTGCCAGCAGCTCCATCCTGCGACAGGGTCTCTACGAGCAGTACTTC	CASSSILRQGLYEQYF
once	TRBV7-9	14	TRBJ2-1	TRBD1	TGTGCCAGCAGGCCGGGACAGGGGGGATATGAGCAGTTCTTC	CASRPGQGGYEQFF
NA	TRBV9	15	TRBJ2-7	TRBD1	TGTGCCAGCAGCGTAGGAGACAGGGCGGTCTACGAGCAGTACTTC	CASSVGDRAVYEQYF
NA	TRBV5-1	14	TRBJ1-1	TRBD1	TGCGCCAGCAGCCCGGGGACAGGGGGACTTGAAGCTTTCTTT	CASSPGTGGLEAFF
NA	TRBV7-9	15	TRBJ2-5	NA	TGTGCCAGCAGCTTACTCCCGGGCGGCGGGGAGACCCAGTACTTC	CASSLLPGGGETQYF
NA	TRBV7-3	15	TRBJ1-1	TRBD1	TGTGCCAGCAGCTTCGGGACAGAAGCGCCCACTGAAGCTTTCTTT	CASSFGTEAPTEAFF
NA	TRBV4-2	13	TRBJ1-2	NA	TGTGCCAGCAGCCAAATCGGGGTAGAAGGCTACACCTTC	CASSQIGVEGYTF
few	TRBV6-5	15	TRBJ1-4	NA	TGTGCCAGCAGTTACTCGTTTACAGAACCACCTAAACTGTTTTTT	CASSYSFTEPPKLFF
NA	TRBV27	13	TRBJ2-6	NA	TGTGCCAGCAGTGCGTCTGGGGCCAACGTCCTGACTTTC	CASSASGANVLTF
NA	TRBV28	14	TRBJ2-7	TRBD1	TGTGCCAGCAGTACGGGACAGGGTAGGAACGAGCAGTACTTC	CASSTGQGRNEQYF
NA	TRBV27	14	TRBJ2-7	NA	TGTGCCAGCAGTTCTTGGACGGATTCCTACGAGCAGTACTTC	CASSSWTDSYEQYF
NA	TRBV7-9	12	TRBJ1-4	NA	TGTGCCAGCAGCGCCAGGGGTGAAAAACTGTTTTTT	CASSARGEKLFF
NA	TRBV5-1	15	TRBJ2-5	NA	TGCGCCAGCGGAGCCTCGGGGGTTTGCCAAGAGACCCAGTACTTC	CASGASGVCQETQYF
NA	TRBV6-5	12	TRBJ1-1	NA	TGTGCCAGCAGGAGGATCGGCACTGAAGCTTTCTTT	CASRRIGTEAFF